The text below deals with one TCR beta chain. What it recognizes is unknown. These data come from a study of blood T cells in healthy people across ages. Study results and caveats: Researchers judged that diversity estimates from one million T cells fell short of true values.

CDR3 size: 13 residues. V gave up 6 bases and J gave up 4 bases, with 11 bases separating them. CDR1 MDHEN and CDR2 SYDVKM come from the germline V gene. The authors ran a second PCR of about 6 to 12 cycles using a sample-barcoded 5' primer and a J-beta primer mix. TCRdb redid the calling of the 5' RACE reads with MiXCR, one entry per CDR3 protein. The sample holds just over 800,000 distinct CDR3 sequences; about 62% are singletons and the top ten take about 27%. Sequences were obtained from blood. This clonotype was sampled from a man aged 25 to 40 in good health. The V gene is TRBV28, the J gene TRBJ2-3; D uncertain. The CDR3 reads CASRPTMPDTQYF. The CDR3, as DNA: TGTGCCAGCAGACCCACCATGCCAGATACGCAGTATTTT.